Listed below are T cell receptor beta chains from one sample, sequenced in a study of regulatory T cells in long-lasting Graves disease. MiXCR was run by TCRdb on the multiplex PCR reads, yielding one entry per CDR3 protein. The sample has a few hundred thousand distinct CDR3 sequences, roughly 17% seen once. The sample also formed part of further work on T cells in Graves' hyperthyroidism and ophthalmopathy.

This specimen consisted of peripheral blood mononuclear cells (PBMCs), obtained at new diagnosis, from a patient treated with antithyroid drugs. The receptors here all came from a man aged 35 to 55 with Graves disease. Each CDR3 is given with its conserved first and last residue. A D gene is named only where the DNA matches it firmly. Not every row has a clone size; where given, it reads once, few, many or a size class.

TRBJ2-3,TRBD2,many,TRBV2,TGTGCCAGCAACTCAATACCGGGACTAGCGGGCACAGATACGCAGTATTTT,CASNSIPGLAGTDTQYF
TRBJ2-1,TRBD2,few,TRBV18,TGTGCCAGCTCATACAGCGGGGGGCCCCTCAATGAGCAGTTCTTC,CASSYSGGPLNEQFF
TRBJ2-1,.,many,TRBV29-1,TGCAGCGTTGATGGGCTGGGGGAAAGCTCCTACAATGAGCAGTTCTTC,CSVDGLGESSYNEQFF
TRBJ2-7,TRBD1,many,TRBV12-3/TRBV12-4,TGTGCCAGCAGACGGGACAGGGCGATCAACGAGCAGTACTTC,CASRRDRAINEQYF
TRBJ2-7,TRBD2,many,TRBV12-3/TRBV12-4,TGTGCCAGCAGTTTGCGGGGGGTTAGCTCCTACGAGCAGTACTTC,CASSLRGVSSYEQYF
TRBJ2-3,.,many,TRBV5-1,TGCGCCAGCAGCTTCTCTTTGCGGGGCACAGATACGCAGTATTTT,CASSFSLRGTDTQYF
TRBJ2-5,.,.,TRBV18,TGTGCCAGCTCACCTGTCGCCACGAGGAGGGAGACCCAGTACTTC,CASSPVATRRETQYF
TRBJ1-5,TRBD1,.,TRBV28,TGTGCCAGCAGCCGACAGGGGCTCGGGAATCAGCCCCAGCATTTT,CASSRQGLGNQPQHF
TRBJ2-2,TRBD1,many,TRBV5-1,TGTGCCAGCAGCCCCGGGACAGGGGACACCGGGGAGCTGTTTTTT,CASSPGTGDTGELFF
TRBJ1-1,.,few,TRBV5-1,TGCGCCACCTCTCCGGGACGGTGCGCTGAAGCTTTCTTT,CATSPGRCAEAFF
TRBJ2-7,TRBD1,many,TRBV28,TGTGCCAGCAGTTTGATCCGGGACAGAGATGAGCAGTACTTC,CASSLIRDRDEQYF
TRBJ2-3,.,many,TRBV4-2,TGTGCCAGCAGCCAAGATCCTTCGGAGGGGGATACGCAGTATTTT,CASSQDPSEGDTQYF
TRBJ1-5,.,.,TRBV28,TGTGCCAGCATGTGGAGGTGGGGTCAGGGTCAGCCCCAGCATTTT,CASMWRWGQGQPQHF
TRBJ2-3,TRBD2,once,TRBV5-1,TGCGCCAGCAGCTTCGGGGCCGGGGCGGGGGTAGCGCAGTATTTT,CASSFGAGAGVAQYF
TRBJ1-4,.,many,TRBV12-3/TRBV12-4,TGTGCCAGCAGTTTTTCGGGGGGCGTAAATGAAAAACTGTTTTTT,CASSFSGGVNEKLFF
TRBJ2-7,.,many,TRBV2,TGTGCCAGCAGTGGGGGTCGGGGGGCTCGGGAGCAGTACTTC,CASSGGRGAREQYF
TRBJ2-7,TRBD2,.,TRBV5-4,TGTGCCAGCAGCCCACGGACTAGCGGGGGGACCTACGAGCAGTACTTC,CASSPRTSGGTYEQYF
TRBJ1-3,.,many,TRBV3-1,TGTGCCAGCACCTACTCAGGGAAGATCGCGAACACCATATATTTT,CASTYSGKIANTIYF
TRBJ1-1,.,many,TRBV6-1,TGTGCCAGCAAGAGGACGGGAGACACTGAAGCTTTCTTT,CASKRTGDTEAFF
TRBJ2-3,.,many,TRBV18,TGTGCCAGCTCACCACTACAGATCGCAGATACGCAGTATTTT,CASSPLQIADTQYF
TRBJ2-7,.,few,TRBV24-1,TGTGCCACCAGTGATACGGGGGCAGTCAGCGAGCAGTACTTC,CATSDTGAVSEQYF
TRBJ1-1,.,few,TRBV5-1,TGCGCCAGCAGCCCCCTGTTTGGGACCCGGAACACTGAAGCTTTCTTT,CASSPLFGTRNTEAFF
TRBJ2-1,TRBD2,many,TRBV24-1,TGTGCCACCAGTGATTTAGGGACTAGCGGGGGGGCCTACAATGAGCAGTTCTTC,CATSDLGTSGGAYNEQFF
TRBJ2-7,TRBD1,many,TRBV2,TGTGCCAGCAGTGAATTCGGACAGGGTTACGAGCAGTACTTC,CASSEFGQGYEQYF
TRBJ2-7,.,few,TRBV4-3,TGCGCCAGCAGCCAAGAAGGATGGGCAGGGGGAGGAGACGAGCAGTACTTC,CASSQEGWAGGGDEQYF
TRBJ2-2,.,few,TRBV6-1,TGTGCCAGCAGCCTGTTCGGGATTTTCACCGGGGAGCTGTTTTTT,CASSLFGIFTGELFF
TRBJ2-1,.,.,TRBV19,TGTGCGATAAGGGGCCCAGAGGGAAATGAGCAGTTCTTC,CAIRGPEGNEQFF
TRBJ2-5,.,many,TRBV7-2,TGTGCCAGCAGCTTAGACCGGGTGGGGACCCAGTACTTC,CASSLDRVGTQYF
TRBJ2-3,TRBD2,many,TRBV5-1,TGCGCCAGCAGCGACGGGGGGTCCAGAGATACGCAGTATTTT,CASSDGGSRDTQYF
TRBJ2-2,TRBD1,few,TRBV18,TGTGCCAGCTCAGACACGACAGGGCCAAGGGGAGACACCGGGGAGCTGTTTTTT,CASSDTTGPRGDTGELFF
TRBJ2-7,TRBD1,many,TRBV7-6,TGTGCCAGCAGCTTAGCGGCAGGGGGTATTGAGCAGTACTTC,CASSLAAGGIEQYF
TRBJ2-7,TRBD2,many,TRBV19,TGTGCCAGTAGAGATAACGCGGCGGGGGAGAAGACCTACGAGCAGTACTTC,CASRDNAAGEKTYEQYF
TRBJ2-2,.,many,TRBV5-4,TGTGCCAGCAGCTTCGGGGGCTGGGACACCGGGGAGCTGTTTTTT,CASSFGGWDTGELFF
TRBJ2-3,.,many,TRBV20-1,TGCAGTGCTTCGCCAGGGGGGGGAGGGGATACGCAGTATTTT,CSASPGGGGDTQYF
TRBJ2-3,.,many,TRBV9,TGTGCCAGCAGCTTCTCCAGGGACCCTTTCCCCACAGATACGCAGTATTTT,CASSFSRDPFPTDTQYF
TRBJ1-6,.,.,TRBV20-1,TGCAGTGCTAGTGGCGGCACAGATCAGTCCTATAATTCACCCCTCCACTTT,CSASGGTDQSYNSPLHF
TRBJ1-4,.,few,TRBV7-2,TGTGCCAGCAGCTTAGACGGGTTTAATGAAAAACTGTTTTTT,CASSLDGFNEKLFF
TRBJ1-6,.,many,TRBV6-2/TRBV6-3,TGTGCCAGCAGTGTCCGGTCACCCCTCCACTTT,CASSVRSPLHF
TRBJ2-1,.,few,TRBV4-1,TGCGCCAGCAGCCAGGGGGCTCTCCGGAGGGGTAACAATGAGCAGTTCTTC,CASSQGALRRGNNEQFF
TRBJ2-1,.,few,TRBV5-1,TGCGCCAGCAGCTTGGCGCGACAGACCTACAATGAGCAGTTCTTC,CASSLARQTYNEQFF
TRBJ2-3,.,many,TRBV20-1,TGCAGTGCTAGAGATGCTACTAGCACAGATACGCAGTATTTT,CSARDATSTDTQYF
TRBJ2-1,TRBD2,once,TRBV12-3/TRBV12-4,TGTGCCAGCAGTTCAAGACTAGCGGGGCTCAATGAGCAGTTCTTC,CASSSRLAGLNEQFF
TRBJ1-6,.,few,TRBV20-1,TGCAGTGCTAGGCCCCAGGCCGGAGGGGGACCCCTCCACTTT,CSARPQAGGGPLHF
TRBJ1-1,.,many,TRBV27,TGTGCCAGCAGACCCAACCCCTCGACAGAGATGAACACTGAAGCTTTCTTT,CASRPNPSTEMNTEAFF
TRBJ2-1,TRBD2,many,TRBV5-1,TGCGCCAGCAGCCTTACGGTAGCGGGGGCCGGGAATGAGCAGTTCTTC,CASSLTVAGAGNEQFF
TRBJ1-5,.,.,TRBV7-8,TGTGCCAGCAGCGCCCAACTTCAGCCCCAGCATTTT,CASSAQLQPQHF
TRBJ2-3,TRBD2,.,TRBV7-2,TGTGCCAGCAGCCCCGGCGGGGGTCAAGATACGCAGTATTTT,CASSPGGGQDTQYF
TRBJ2-5,.,many,TRBV12-3/TRBV12-4,TGTGCCAGCACTCTAGGACCACCCCAAGAGACCCAGTACTTC,CASTLGPPQETQYF
TRBJ1-5,.,many,TRBV13,TGTGCCAGCAGCTTAGGCACTGGGGTGAATCAGCCCCAGCATTTT,CASSLGTGVNQPQHF
TRBJ2-4,.,.,TRBV2,TGTGCCAGCAGTCCACAGCAAAACATTCAGTACTTC,CASSPQQNIQYF
TRBJ2-1,TRBD2,many,TRBV2,TGTGCCAGCAGTGAAGATGGGCTAGCGGGAGGGAAGCAGTTCTTC,CASSEDGLAGGKQFF
TRBJ1-6,.,many,TRBV7-9,TGTGCCAGCAGCCCGAATGACAGGTCTCCCATCCACTTT,CASSPNDRSPIHF
TRBJ1-1,.,many,TRBV7-2,TGTGCCAGCAGCTTTCCCCCGGGGGGTGAAACTGAAGCTTTCTTT,CASSFPPGGETEAFF
TRBJ2-1,.,many,TRBV28,TGTGCCAGCAGTTCACCCAGGAAGAGCAGGGCGCGGGGAATCAATGAGCAGTTCTTC,CASSSPRKSRARGINEQFF
TRBJ2-3,.,many,TRBV24-1,TGTGCCACCGCAACCGGGGGGCGCGATACGCAGTATTTT,CATATGGRDTQYF